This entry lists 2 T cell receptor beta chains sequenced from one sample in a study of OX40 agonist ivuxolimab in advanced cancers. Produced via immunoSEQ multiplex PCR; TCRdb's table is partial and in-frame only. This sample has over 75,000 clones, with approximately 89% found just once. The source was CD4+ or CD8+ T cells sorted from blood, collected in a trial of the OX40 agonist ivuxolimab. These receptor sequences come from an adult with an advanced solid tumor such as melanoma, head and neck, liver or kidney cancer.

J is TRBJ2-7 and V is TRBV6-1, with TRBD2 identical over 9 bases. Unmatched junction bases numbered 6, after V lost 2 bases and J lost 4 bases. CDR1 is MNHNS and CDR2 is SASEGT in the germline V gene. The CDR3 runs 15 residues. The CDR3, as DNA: TGTGCCAGCAGTGAACGGCCTAGCGGGACTTACGAGCAGTACTTC. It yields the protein CASSERPSGTYEQYF.

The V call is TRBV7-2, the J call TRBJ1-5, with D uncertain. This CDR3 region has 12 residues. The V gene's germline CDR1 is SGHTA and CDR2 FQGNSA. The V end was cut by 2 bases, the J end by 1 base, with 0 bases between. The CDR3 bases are TGTGCCAGCAGCTTAAGCAATCAGCCCCAGCATTTT. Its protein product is CASSLSNQPQHF.